The 10 T cell receptor beta chains listed next were all sequenced from one sample in a study of blood T cells in healthy people across ages. The authors ran a second PCR of about 6 to 11 cycles using a sample-barcoded 5' primer and a J-beta primer mix. TCRdb called the 5' RACE reads again in MiXCR, with one record for every CDR3 protein. Of about 1.4 million distinct CDR3 sequences in the sample, around 59% are singletons; the top ten hold over 6.5%. Sequenced input: blood. The source of these receptors is a man between 18 and 29 years old in good health.

The chain recombines TRBV5-1 with TRBJ2-7; 11 bases line up with TRBD2. After removal of 0 bases from V and 6 bases from J, the junction contained 8 bases not matched to a gene. This CDR3 is 16 amino acids long. Germline CDR1 is SGHRS and CDR2 is YFSETQ. The CDR3 region is CASSLGSLAGGGEQYF. CDR3 sequence (DNA): TGCGCCAGCAGCTTGGGATCCCTAGCGGGAGGAGGCGAGCAGTACTTC.

The chain employs TRBV5-5 and TRBJ2-4; the D gene is possibly TRBD2 (6 bases). The J call is uncertain, as TRBJ2-7 better fits the DNA end. Germline CDR1 SGHKS, CDR2 YYEKEE (reference sequence). This CDR3 region has 14 residues. For the CDR3, the DNA is TGTGCCAGCAGCTTGGCCGGGGGAGTGGACGAGCAGTACTTC. The encoded protein is CASSLAGGVDEQYF.

The V gene is TRBV5-5, the J gene TRBJ2-1, with 7 bases aligning to TRBD1. The CDR3 sequence is 17 residues long. The V and J ends lost 5 bases and 7 bases, in that order; junction bases with no gene match: 18. Germline V gene data show CDR1 as SGHKS and CDR2 as YYEKEE (reference sequence). CDR3 region: CASSQDRSVWERNEQFF. The DNA for the CDR3 is TGTGCCAGCAGTCAGGACAGGAGTGTTTGGGAAAGAAATGAGCAGTTCTTC. The full variable domain, its missing parts supplied by reference TRBV5-5 and TRBJ2-1, is DAGVTQSPTHLIKTRGQQVTLRCSPISGHKSVSWYQQVLGQGPQFIFQYYEKEERGRGNFPDRFSARQFPNYSSELNVNALLLGDSALYLCASSQDRSVWERNEQFFGPGTRLTVL.

This clonotype has a handful of counts. This chain links TRBV6-5 with TRBJ1-2, with 7 nucleotides matching TRBD1. This CDR3 region has 15 residues. J lost 5 bases, V lost 6 bases, and 12 bases had no gene match. CDR1 and CDR2 (germline): MNHEY, SVGAGI. The CDR3 region is CASSLEATGNYGYTF. For the CDR3, the DNA is TGTGCCAGCAGCCTCGAGGCGACAGGGAATTATGGCTACACCTTC.

The chain carries TRBV25-1 and TRBJ2-1; 11 bases are shared with TRBD2. The J segment lost 4 bases and the V segment lost 6 bases, leaving 5 bases of the junction unmatched. The germline V gene encodes CDR1 MGHDK and CDR2 SYGVNS. This CDR3 is built from 15 residues. CDR3 coding DNA: TGTGCCAGCAGGGGTAGCGGGAGGGGTTACAATGAGCAGTTCTTC. It is translated as CASRGSGRGYNEQFF.

The chain recombines TRBV5-5 with TRBJ2-6, with D unresolved. V lost 0 bases and J lost 0, with 13 bases in between. Germline V lookup: CDR1 SGHKS, CDR2 YYEKEE (reference sequence). The CDR3 consists of 18 residues. CDR3 residues: CASSLALGSLSGANVLTF. CDR3 DNA: TGTGCCAGCAGCTTGGCCCTAGGTTCCCTCTCTGGGGCCAACGTCCTGACTTTC.

The V call is TRBV4-2, the J call TRBJ1-2; TRBD1 matches at 7 bases. The germline V gene has CDR1 LGHNA and CDR2 YNFKEQ. The CDR3 has 16 amino acids. Trimming at V came to 2 bases and at J to 0 bases, leaving 6 bases not matched to a gene. In nucleotides, the CDR3 is TGTGCCAGCAGCCAAACTCCCGGGACAGCTAACTATGGCTACACCTTC. Amino acid sequence: CASSQTPGTANYGYTF.

The chain carries TRBV12-3 or TRBV12-4 and TRBJ1-2, with unresolved D. Trimming pared 3 bases from V and 7 bases from J, leaving 6 bases between. This CDR3 is 11 amino acids long. DNA of the CDR3: TGTGCCAGCAGTTTTCCCCGTGGCTACACCTTC. Encoded protein: CASSFPRGYTF.

The genes are TRBV25-1 and TRBJ2-4, with D possibly being TRBD2 (5 bases). Near its end, the DNA agrees better with TRBJ2-7, so the J call may be wrong. The V gene's germline CDR1 is MGHDK and CDR2 SYGVNS. The CDR3 extends over 14 amino acids. CDR3 region: CASSESGGLYEQYF. The DNA for the CDR3 is TGTGCCAGCAGTGAAAGTGGCGGACTCTACGAGCAGTACTTC.

The chain links TRBV25-1 to TRBJ2-7; D is undetermined. CDR1 and CDR2 from the germline V gene are MGHDK and SYGVNS. Trimming removed 11 bases at V and 2 bases at J, with 13 bases between. This CDR3 is built from 12 residues. The DNA of the CDR3 is TGTGCCCGAGAGGCCATCCCCTACGAGCAGTACTTC. This encodes CAREAIPYEQYF.